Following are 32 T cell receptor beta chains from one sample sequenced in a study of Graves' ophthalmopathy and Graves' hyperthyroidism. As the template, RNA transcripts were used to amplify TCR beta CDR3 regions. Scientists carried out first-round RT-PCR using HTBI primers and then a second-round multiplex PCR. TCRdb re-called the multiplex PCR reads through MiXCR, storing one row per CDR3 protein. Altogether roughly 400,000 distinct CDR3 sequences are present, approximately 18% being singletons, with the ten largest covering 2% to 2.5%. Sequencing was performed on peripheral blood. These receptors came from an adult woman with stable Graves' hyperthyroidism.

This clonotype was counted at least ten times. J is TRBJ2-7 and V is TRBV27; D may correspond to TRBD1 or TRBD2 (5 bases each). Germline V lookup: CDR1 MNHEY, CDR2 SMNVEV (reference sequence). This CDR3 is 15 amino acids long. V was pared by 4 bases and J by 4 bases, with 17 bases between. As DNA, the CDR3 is TGTGCCAGCAGTTCGCAGAGGAGTGGGGGTTACGAGCAGTACTTC. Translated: CASSSQRSGGYEQYF.

CDR3 bases: TGCGCCAGCAGCTTCAGCTTTCGAGAGACCCAGTACTTC. Its translation: CASSFSFRETQYF. V and J are TRBV5-1 and TRBJ2-5; D call uncertain. The V gene's germline CDR1 is SGHRS and CDR2 YFSETQ. This CDR3 spans 13 amino acids. Between the trimmed V and J ends, which lost 2 bases and 4 bases, there was a span of 9 bases. The whole variable domain, remainder taken from reference TRBV5-1 and TRBJ2-5, is KAGVTQTPRYLIKTRGQQVTLSCSPISGHRSVSWYQQTPGQGLQFLFEYFSETQRNKGNFPGRFSGRQFSNSRSEMNVSTLELGDSALYLCASSFSFRETQYFGPGTRLLVL.

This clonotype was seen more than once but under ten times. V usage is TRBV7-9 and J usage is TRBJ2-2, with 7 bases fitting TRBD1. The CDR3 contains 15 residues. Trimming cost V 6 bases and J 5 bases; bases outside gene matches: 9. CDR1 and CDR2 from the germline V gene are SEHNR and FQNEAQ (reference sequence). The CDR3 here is CASRIDRVGTGELFF. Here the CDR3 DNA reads TGTGCCAGCAGAATCGACAGGGTGGGGACCGGGGAGCTGTTTTTT. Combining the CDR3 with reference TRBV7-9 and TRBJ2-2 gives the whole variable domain DTGVSQNPRHKITKRGQNVTFRCDPISEHNRLYWYRQTLGQGPEFLTYFQNEAQLEKSRLLSDRFSAERPKGSFSTLEIQRTEQGDSAMYLCASRIDRVGTGELFFGEGSRLTVL.

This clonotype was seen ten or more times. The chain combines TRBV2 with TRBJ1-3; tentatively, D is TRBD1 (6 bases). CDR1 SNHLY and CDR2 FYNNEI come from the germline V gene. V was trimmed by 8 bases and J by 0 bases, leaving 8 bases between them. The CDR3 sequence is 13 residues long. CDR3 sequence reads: CASRTVSGNTIYF. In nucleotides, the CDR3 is TGTGCCAGCCGGACAGTCTCTGGAAACACCATATATTTT.

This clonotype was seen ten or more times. The CDR3 sequence is CASSQASGTTQETQYF. Written as DNA, the CDR3 is TGCGCCAGCAGCCAAGCGAGTGGGACAACCCAAGAGACCCAGTACTTC. The chain combines TRBV4-1 with TRBJ2-5, with a tentative D call TRBD1 (6 bases). The CDR3 has 16 amino acids. Looked up from germline, CDR1 is MGHRA and CDR2 is YSYEKL. The V gene lost 1 base and the J gene lost 1 base, with 13 bases spanning the gap.

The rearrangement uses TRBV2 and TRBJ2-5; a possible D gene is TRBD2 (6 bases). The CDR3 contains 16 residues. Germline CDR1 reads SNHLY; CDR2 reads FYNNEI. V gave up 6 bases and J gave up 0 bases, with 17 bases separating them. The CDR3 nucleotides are TGTGCCAGCAGGGAGTGGAGGGACTGGAACCAAGAGACCCAGTACTTC. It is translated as CASREWRDWNQETQYF. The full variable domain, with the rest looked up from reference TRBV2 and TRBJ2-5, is EPEVTQTPSHQVTQMGQEVILRCVPISNHLYFYWYRQILGQKVEFLVSFYNNEISEKSEIFDDQFSVERPDGSNFTLKIRSTKLEDSAMYFCASREWRDWNQETQYFGPGTRLLVL.

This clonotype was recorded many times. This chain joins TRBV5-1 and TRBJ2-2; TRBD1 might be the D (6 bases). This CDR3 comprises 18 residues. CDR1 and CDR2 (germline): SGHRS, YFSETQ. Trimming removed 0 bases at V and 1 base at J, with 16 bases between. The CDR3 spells CASSLDVPGQLNTGELFF. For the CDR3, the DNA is TGCGCCAGCAGCTTGGACGTTCCGGGACAACTGAACACCGGGGAGCTGTTTTTT.

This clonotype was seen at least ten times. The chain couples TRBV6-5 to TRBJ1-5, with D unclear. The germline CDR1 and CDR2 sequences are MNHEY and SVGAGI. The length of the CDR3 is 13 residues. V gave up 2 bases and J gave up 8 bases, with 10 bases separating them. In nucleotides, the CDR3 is TGTGCCAGCAGTTACGGGAGTCAGAAGCCCCAGCATTTT. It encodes CASSYGSQKPQHF.

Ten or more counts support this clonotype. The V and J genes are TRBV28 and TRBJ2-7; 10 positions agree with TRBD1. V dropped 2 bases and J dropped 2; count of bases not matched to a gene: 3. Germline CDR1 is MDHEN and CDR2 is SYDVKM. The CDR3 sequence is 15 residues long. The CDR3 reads CASSLPGTGAYEQYF. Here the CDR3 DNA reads TGTGCCAGCAGTTTACCCGGGACAGGGGCCTACGAGCAGTACTTC.

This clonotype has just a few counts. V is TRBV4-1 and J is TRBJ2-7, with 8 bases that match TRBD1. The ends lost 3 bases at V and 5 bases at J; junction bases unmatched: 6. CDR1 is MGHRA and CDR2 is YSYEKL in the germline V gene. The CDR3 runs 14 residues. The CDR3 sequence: CASSQRTGKNEQYF. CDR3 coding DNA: TGCGCCAGCAGCCAGAGGACAGGGAAAAACGAGCAGTACTTC.

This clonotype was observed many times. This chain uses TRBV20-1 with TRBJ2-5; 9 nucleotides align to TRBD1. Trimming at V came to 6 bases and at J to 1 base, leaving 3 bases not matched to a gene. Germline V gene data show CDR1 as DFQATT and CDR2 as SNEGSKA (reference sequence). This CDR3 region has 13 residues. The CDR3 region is CSAPGQGQETQYF. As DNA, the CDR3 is TGCAGTGCCCCGGGACAGGGCCAAGAGACCCAGTACTTC.

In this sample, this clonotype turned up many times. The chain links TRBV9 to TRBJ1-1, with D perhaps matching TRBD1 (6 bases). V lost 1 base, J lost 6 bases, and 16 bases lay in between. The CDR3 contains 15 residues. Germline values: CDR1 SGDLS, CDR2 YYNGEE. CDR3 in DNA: TGTGCCAGCAGCGTAAAGGGACACCCCGGGGCTGAAGCTTTCTTT. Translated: CASSVKGHPGAEAFF.

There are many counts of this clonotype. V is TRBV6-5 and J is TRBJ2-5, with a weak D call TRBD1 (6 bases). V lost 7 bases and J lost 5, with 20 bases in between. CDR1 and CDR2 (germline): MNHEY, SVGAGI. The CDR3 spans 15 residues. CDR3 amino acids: CASMFVAGAWETQYF. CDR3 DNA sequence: TGTGCCAGCATGTTCGTTGCAGGGGCGTGGGAGACCCAGTACTTC.

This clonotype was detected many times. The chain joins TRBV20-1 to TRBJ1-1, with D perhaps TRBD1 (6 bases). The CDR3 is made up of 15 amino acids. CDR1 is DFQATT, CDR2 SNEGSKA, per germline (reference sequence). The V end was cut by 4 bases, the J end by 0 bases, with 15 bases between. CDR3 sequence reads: CSATGQFSVNTEAFF. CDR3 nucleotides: TGCAGTGCTACAGGACAGTTCTCCGTGAACACTGAAGCTTTCTTT.

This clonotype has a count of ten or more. The CDR3 reads CSVGQGKGTSYEQYF. CDR3 DNA sequence: TGCAGCGTTGGACAGGGCAAGGGAACCTCCTACGAGCAGTACTTC. V is TRBV29-1 and J is TRBJ2-7; 7 bases are shared with TRBD1. The CDR3 is made up of 15 amino acids. With V trimmed by 4 bases and J by 0 bases, 9 bases remained unmatched. Germline CDR1 is SQVTM and CDR2 is ANQGSEA.

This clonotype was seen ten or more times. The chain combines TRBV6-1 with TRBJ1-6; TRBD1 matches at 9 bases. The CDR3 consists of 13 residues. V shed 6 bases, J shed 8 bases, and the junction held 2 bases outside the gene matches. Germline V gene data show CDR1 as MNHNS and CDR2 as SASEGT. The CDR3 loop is CASRTGGDSPLHF. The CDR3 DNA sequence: TGTGCCAGCAGGACAGGGGGGGATTCACCCCTCCACTTT.

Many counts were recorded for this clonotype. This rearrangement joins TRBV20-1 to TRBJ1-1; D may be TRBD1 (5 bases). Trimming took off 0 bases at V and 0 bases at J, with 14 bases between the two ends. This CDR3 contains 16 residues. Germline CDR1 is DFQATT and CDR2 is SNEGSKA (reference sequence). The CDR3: CSARDMGLGMNTEAFF. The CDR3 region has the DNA TGCAGTGCTAGAGACATGGGACTCGGAATGAACACTGAAGCTTTCTTT.

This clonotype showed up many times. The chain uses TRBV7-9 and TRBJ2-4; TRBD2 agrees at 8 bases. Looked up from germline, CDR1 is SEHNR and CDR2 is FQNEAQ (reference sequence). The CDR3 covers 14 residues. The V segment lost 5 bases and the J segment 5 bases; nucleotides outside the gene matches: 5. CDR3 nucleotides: TGTGCCAGCAGCCTAACTAGCGGAGAAAACATTCAGTACTTC. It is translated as CASSLTSGENIQYF.

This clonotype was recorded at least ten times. The CDR3 DNA reads as TGCAGTGCTCAAAGGGACAGAGACAATCAGCCCCAGCATTTT. It specifies CSAQRDRDNQPQHF. The V call is TRBV20-1, the J call TRBJ1-5; TRBD1 aligns across 7 bases. The CDR3 has 14 residues. J lost 3 bases, V lost 5 bases, and 7 bases had no gene match. Germline V CDR1 and CDR2: DFQATT, SNEGSKA (reference sequence).

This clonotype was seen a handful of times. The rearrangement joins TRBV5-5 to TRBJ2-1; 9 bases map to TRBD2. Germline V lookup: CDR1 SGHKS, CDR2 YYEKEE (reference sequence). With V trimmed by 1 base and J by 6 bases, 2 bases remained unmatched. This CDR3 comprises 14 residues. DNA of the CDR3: TGTGCCAGCAGCTTGCTAGCGGGAACCAATGAGCAGTTCTTC. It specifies CASSLLAGTNEQFF. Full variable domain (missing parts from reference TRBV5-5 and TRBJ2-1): DAGVTQSPTHLIKTRGQQVTLRCSPISGHKSVSWYQQVLGQGPQFIFQYYEKEERGRGNFPDRFSARQFPNYSSELNVNALLLGDSALYLCASSLLAGTNEQFFGPGTRLTVL.

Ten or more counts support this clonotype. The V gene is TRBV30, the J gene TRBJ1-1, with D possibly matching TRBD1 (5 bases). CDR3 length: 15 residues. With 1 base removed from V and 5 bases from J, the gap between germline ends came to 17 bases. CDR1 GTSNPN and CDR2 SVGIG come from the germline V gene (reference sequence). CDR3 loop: CAWSEDTPLETEAFF. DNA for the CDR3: TGTGCCTGGAGTGAGGACACCCCATTAGAAACTGAAGCTTTCTTT.

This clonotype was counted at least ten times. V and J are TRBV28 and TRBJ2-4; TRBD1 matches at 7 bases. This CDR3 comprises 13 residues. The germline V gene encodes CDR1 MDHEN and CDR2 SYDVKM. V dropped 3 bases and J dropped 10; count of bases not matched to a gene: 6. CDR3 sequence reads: CASSLATGRIQYF. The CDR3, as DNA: TGTGCCAGCAGTTTGGCGACAGGGCGGATTCAGTACTTC. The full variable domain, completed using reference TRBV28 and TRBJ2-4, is DVKVTQSSRYLVKRTGEKVFLECVQDMDHENMFWYRQDPGLGLRLIYFSYDVKMKEKGDIPEGYSVSREKKERFSLILESASTNQTSMYLCASSLATGRIQYFGAGTRLSVL.

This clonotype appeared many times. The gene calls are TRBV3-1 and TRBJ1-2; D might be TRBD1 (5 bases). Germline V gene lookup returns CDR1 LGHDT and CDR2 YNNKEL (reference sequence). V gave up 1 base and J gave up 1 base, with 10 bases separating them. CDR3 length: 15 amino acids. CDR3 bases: TGTGCCAGCAGCCAAGGGCCGGACATTAACTATGGCTACACCTTC. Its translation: CASSQGPDINYGYTF. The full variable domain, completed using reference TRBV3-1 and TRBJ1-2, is DTAVSQTPKYLVTQMGNDKSIKCEQNLGHDTMYWYKQDSKKFLKIMFSYNNKELIINETVPNRFSPKSPDKAHLNLHINSLELGDSAVYFCASSQGPDINYGYTFGSGTRLTVV.

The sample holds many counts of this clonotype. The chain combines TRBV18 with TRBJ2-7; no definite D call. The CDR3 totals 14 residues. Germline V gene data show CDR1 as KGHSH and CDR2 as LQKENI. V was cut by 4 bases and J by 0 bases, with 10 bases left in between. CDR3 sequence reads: CASSHRDFSYEQYF. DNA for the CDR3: TGTGCCAGCTCACATCGAGATTTCTCCTACGAGCAGTACTTC.

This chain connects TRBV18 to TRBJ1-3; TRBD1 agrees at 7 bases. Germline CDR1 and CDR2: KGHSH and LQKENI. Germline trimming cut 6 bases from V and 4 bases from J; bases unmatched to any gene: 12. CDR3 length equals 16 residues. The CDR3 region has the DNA TGTGCCAGCTCGTCTTTGACAGGGTTGGAAGGAAACACCATATATTTT. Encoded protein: CASSSLTGLEGNTIYF.

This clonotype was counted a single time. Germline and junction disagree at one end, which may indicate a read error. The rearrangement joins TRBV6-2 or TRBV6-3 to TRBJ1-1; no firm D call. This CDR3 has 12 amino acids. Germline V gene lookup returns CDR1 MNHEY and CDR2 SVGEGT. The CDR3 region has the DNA TGTGCCAGCAGTGACCCGAACACTGAAGCTTGCTTT. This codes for CASSDPNTEACF.

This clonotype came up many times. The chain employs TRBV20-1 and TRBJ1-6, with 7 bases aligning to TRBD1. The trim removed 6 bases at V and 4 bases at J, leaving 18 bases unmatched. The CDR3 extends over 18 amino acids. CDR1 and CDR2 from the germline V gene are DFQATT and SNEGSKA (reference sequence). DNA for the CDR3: TGCAGTGCCACCCAACGCACAGGGGCCCTTCCGTATAATTCACCCCTCCACTTT. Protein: CSATQRTGALPYNSPLHF.

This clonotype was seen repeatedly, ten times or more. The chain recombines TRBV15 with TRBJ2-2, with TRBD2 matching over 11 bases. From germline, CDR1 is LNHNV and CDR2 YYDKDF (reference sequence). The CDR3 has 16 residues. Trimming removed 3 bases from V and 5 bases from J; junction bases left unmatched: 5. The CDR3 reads CATSSFTSGRTGELFF. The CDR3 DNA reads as TGTGCCACCAGCAGCTTCACTAGCGGGAGAACCGGGGAGCTGTTTTTT.

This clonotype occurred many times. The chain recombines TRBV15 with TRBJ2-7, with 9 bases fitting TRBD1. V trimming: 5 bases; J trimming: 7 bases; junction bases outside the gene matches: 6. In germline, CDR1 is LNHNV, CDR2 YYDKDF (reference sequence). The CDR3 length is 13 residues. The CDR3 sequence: CATSAGTGYEQYF. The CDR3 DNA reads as TGTGCCACCAGCGCCGGGACAGGGTATGAGCAGTACTTC.

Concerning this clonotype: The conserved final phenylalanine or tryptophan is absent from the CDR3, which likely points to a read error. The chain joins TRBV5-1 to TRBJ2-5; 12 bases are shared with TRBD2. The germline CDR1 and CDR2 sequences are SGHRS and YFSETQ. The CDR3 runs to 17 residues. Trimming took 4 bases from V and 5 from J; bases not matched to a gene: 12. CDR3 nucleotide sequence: TGCGCCAGCAGCCCTGCCCCGACTAGCGGGAGAGGGGAGACCCAGTACTCC. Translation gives CASSPAPTSGRGETQYS.

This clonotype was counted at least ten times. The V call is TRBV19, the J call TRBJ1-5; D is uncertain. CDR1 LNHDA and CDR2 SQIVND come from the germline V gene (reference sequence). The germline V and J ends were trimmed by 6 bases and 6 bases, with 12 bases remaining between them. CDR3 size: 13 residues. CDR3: CASRKKPGQPQHF. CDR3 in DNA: TGTGCCAGTAGAAAAAAGCCCGGTCAGCCCCAGCATTTT.

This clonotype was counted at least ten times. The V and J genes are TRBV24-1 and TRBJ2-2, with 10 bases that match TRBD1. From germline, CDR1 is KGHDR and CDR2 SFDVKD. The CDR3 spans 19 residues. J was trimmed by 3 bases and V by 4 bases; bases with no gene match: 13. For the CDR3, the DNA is TGTGCCACCAGTGACCCAAACCCCCGGGACAGGGGAGACACCGGGGAGCTGTTTTTT. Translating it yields CATSDPNPRDRGDTGELFF.